The 18 T cell receptor beta chains listed next were all sequenced from one sample in a study of low-dose radiotherapy and immunotherapy resistance in tumors (dated by TCRdb to 2021 to 2024). Sequencing instrument: Illumina MiniSeq. First-strand cDNA was synthesized with Superscript III and a set of TRAV- and TRBV-specific primers, covering both TCRalpha and TCRbeta chains. A roughly 19-cycle PCR with Phusion amplified the TCRs, pairing a constant-region primer with the adapter that was attached to the V primers. The raw public data were reprocessed by TCRdb itself: fastp quality trimming at Q25, MiXCR clonotype calling, in-frame beta chains only. For every CDR3 protein sequence, its rows merge into one entry that carries the most common genes and DNA. The sample contains 80,000 to 95,000 distinct CDR3 sequences, more than 8% of them found a single time. The ten largest clones capture under 1.1% of the sample.

Explained via the paper, the time point label denotes: before trial treatment. Sequencing was performed on PBMCs, taken before treatment. These TCRs come from a male donor with prostate cancer.

Many counts were recorded for this clonotype. The chain's CDR3 is CASSQDVLNTGELFF. The CDR3 DNA is TGTGCCAGCAGCCAAGATGTCTTAAACACCGGGGAGCTGTTTTTT. The rearrangement uses TRBV14 and TRBJ2-2, with unresolved D. This CDR3 region has 15 residues. V was clipped by 0 bases and J by 2 bases, with 7 bases between them. Per the germline V gene, CDR1 is SGHDN and CDR2 is FVKESK.

In this sample, this clonotype turned up a few times. The chain links TRBV6-6 to TRBJ2-7; tentatively, D is TRBD1 or TRBD2 (5 bases each). Germline V gene sequence: CDR1 MNHNY, CDR2 SVGAGI (reference sequence). The V and J ends lost 4 bases and 7 bases respectively, with 17 bases between them. There are 14 residues in the CDR3. For the CDR3, the DNA is TGTGCCAGCAGTTCACTATCCGGGACGAGGGAGCAGTACTTC. Its protein is CASSSLSGTREQYF.

At least ten counts were recorded for this clonotype. As DNA, the CDR3 is TGTGCCAGCAGCCCCGGGACAGGGGGCTTTGGGAACACTGAAGCTTTCTTT. It translates to CASSPGTGGFGNTEAFF. This chain connects TRBV3-1 to TRBJ1-1, with 12 bases fitting TRBD1. CDR3 length equals 17 residues. Germline V CDR1 and CDR2: LGHDT, YNNKEL (reference sequence). Unmatched junction bases numbered 7, after V lost 4 bases and J lost 1 base.

The sample holds many counts of this clonotype. The genes are TRBV28 and TRBJ2-7; 11 bases are shared with TRBD2. The CDR3 is 15 residues long. Germline V gene lookup returns CDR1 MDHEN and CDR2 SYDVKM. Losses at the gene ends were 6 bases for V and 3 bases for J; bases not matched to a gene: 7. The CDR3 region has the DNA TGTGCCAGCAGCTGGACTAGCGGGTCCTTCTACGAGCAGTACTTC. Its translation: CASSWTSGSFYEQYF.

On this clonotype: This may be a read error: a much more frequent sequence differs by one nucleotide. This chain links TRBV30 with TRBJ2-7, with a weak D call TRBD2 (6 bases). Germline V gene sequence: CDR1 GTSNPN, CDR2 SVGIG (reference sequence). V lost 6 bases and J 4 bases, leaving 16 bases between the germline ends. The CDR3 covers 13 residues. The CDR3 coding sequence is TGTGCCTGTAGGGGACTGGGTACGTACGAGCAGTACTTC. Its translation: CACRGLGTYEQYF.

The sample holds many counts of this clonotype. V and J are TRBV12-3 or TRBV12-4 and TRBJ1-1; TRBD1 agrees at 7 bases. Trimming removed 6 bases from V and 4 bases from J; junction bases left unmatched: 5. This CDR3 is 13 amino acids long. The CDR3 nucleotides are TGTGCCAGCAGCTTTGCAGGGGGCACTGAAGCTTTCTTT. Translated: CASSFAGGTEAFF.

There are many counts of this clonotype. V usage is TRBV28 and J usage is TRBJ1-2; D is ambiguous. CDR1 and CDR2 (germline): MDHEN, SYDVKM. Trimming removed 5 bases at V and 3 bases at J, with 10 bases between. The CDR3 has 13 residues. DNA of the CDR3: TGTGCCAGCAGTCTAGCAGGCCACTATGGCTACACCTTC. Encoded protein: CASSLAGHYGYTF.

This chain joins TRBV5-1 and TRBJ2-5, with a tentative D call TRBD2 (6 bases). CDR1 and CDR2 (germline): SGHRS, YFSETQ. The CDR3 extends over 13 amino acids. The ends were cut back, 2 bases at V and 7 bases at J, with 12 bases in the middle. CDR3 amino acids: CASSFSVGGTQYF. CDR3 DNA sequence: TGCGCCAGCAGCTTTTCGGTCGGGGGGACCCAGTACTTC.

V gene TRBV27 combines with J gene TRBJ2-2; the D is unclear. There are 13 residues in the CDR3. V was cut by 6 bases and J by 2 bases, with 7 bases left in between. The germline CDR1 and CDR2 sequences are MNHEY and SMNVEV (reference sequence). CDR3 in DNA: TGTGCCAGCAGCCAGAGAAACACCGGGGAGCTGTTTTTT. This gives the protein CASSQRNTGELFF.

This clonotype was counted at least ten times. CDR3 residues: CASSFRPGGEKLFF. As DNA, the CDR3 is TGTGCCAGCAGTTTTCGGCCCGGAGGTGAAAAACTGTTTTTT. The chain uses TRBV28 and TRBJ1-4, with D hard to call. With 3 bases removed from V and 7 bases from J, the gap between germline ends came to 12 bases. CDR3 length equals 14 residues. Germline V CDR1 and CDR2: MDHEN, SYDVKM.

This clonotype appeared many times. The genes are TRBV29-1 and TRBJ2-2; a weak D match, TRBD1 (7 bases). The CDR3 loop spans 15 amino acids. Germline CDR1 reads SQVTM; CDR2 reads ANQGSEA. V gave up 0 bases and J gave up 7 bases, with 15 bases separating them. The CDR3 sequence is CSVEDRQGGIGELFF. Written as DNA, the CDR3 is TGCAGCGTTGAAGATCGGCAGGGGGGTATCGGGGAGCTGTTTTTT.

In this sample, this clonotype turned up many times. Written as DNA, the CDR3 is TGTGCCAGCAGTTTCGCGGGCGTGAACTCCTACGAGCAGTACTTC. As protein: CASSFAGVNSYEQYF. The gene calls are TRBV28 and TRBJ2-7; a possible D gene is TRBD2 (5 bases). Germline lookup yields CDR1 MDHEN and CDR2 SYDVKM. The V gene lost 3 bases and the J gene lost 0 bases, with 12 bases spanning the gap. CDR3 length: 15 amino acids.

This clonotype has at least ten counts. The chain has TRBV5-1 and TRBJ2-1, with TRBD2 matching over 11 bases. With V trimmed by 1 base and J by 2 bases, 5 bases remained unmatched. Germline V gene sequence: CDR1 SGHRS, CDR2 YFSETQ. This CDR3 region has 17 residues. DNA of the CDR3: TGCGCCAGCAGCTTGACTAGCGGGAGTCTCACCTACAATGAGCAGTTCTTC. This translates into CASSLTSGSLTYNEQFF. The full variable domain, in which reference TRBV5-1 and TRBJ2-1 provide the parts outside the CDR3, is KAGVTQTPRYLIKTRGQQVTLSCSPISGHRSVSWYQQTPGQGLQFLFEYFSETQRNKGNFPGRFSGRQFSNSRSEMNVSTLELGDSALYLCASSLTSGSLTYNEQFFGPGTRLTVL.

This clonotype was seen at least ten times. This chain joins TRBV9 and TRBJ2-3; D is uncertain. With 0 bases removed from V and 7 bases from J, the gap between germline ends came to 15 bases. The length of the CDR3 is 15 residues. Germline V CDR1 and CDR2: SGDLS, YYNGEE. CDR3 sequence: CASSVEGSSQNTQYF. CDR3 bases: TGTGCCAGCAGCGTAGAAGGCAGTTCACAAAATACGCAGTATTTT.

This clonotype was detected many times. This rearrangement joins TRBV27 to TRBJ2-2; TRBD2 might be the D (5 bases). The CDR3 spans 17 residues. CDR1 MNHEY and CDR2 SMNVEV come from the germline V gene (reference sequence). V dropped 4 bases and J dropped 6 bases, with 21 bases sitting between them. CDR3 sequence reads: CASSSPLAPELAGELFF. The CDR3 bases are TGTGCCAGCAGTTCACCCCTAGCCCCCGAGCTGGCCGGGGAGCTGTTTTTT.

The table lists this clonotype with many counts. For the CDR3, the DNA is TGTGCCAGCAGCTTAGCCCGACGAGGCTACAATGAGCAGTTCTTC. Protein sequence: CASSLARRGYNEQFF. The genes are TRBV13 and TRBJ2-1; D is uncertain. Germline CDR1 and CDR2: PRHDT and FYEKMQ (reference sequence). V shed 1 base and J shed 3 bases, with 10 bases lying between them. The CDR3 sequence is 15 residues long.

This clonotype was seen only once. V and J are TRBV27 and TRBJ2-2, with D uncertain. Trimming pared 3 bases from V and 2 bases from J, leaving 10 bases between. The CDR3 is 15 residues long. Germline-derived CDR1 and CDR2 are MNHEY and SMNVEV (reference sequence). In DNA form, the CDR3 reads TGTGCCAGCAGTTTGGGCGCTCGTAACACCGGGGAGCTGTTTTTT. It translates to CASSLGARNTGELFF.

This clonotype was detected many times. The gene calls are TRBV28 and TRBJ1-1; 9 bases agree with TRBD1. This CDR3 contains 16 residues. After removal of 4 bases from V and 5 bases from J, the junction contained 11 bases not matched to a gene. Germline V CDR1 and CDR2: MDHEN, SYDVKM. CDR3 residues: CASSSGQGSLVTEAFF. The CDR3, as DNA: TGTGCCAGCAGTTCGGGACAGGGATCGTTGGTTACTGAAGCTTTCTTT.